The source of this T cell receptor (beta chain) is a study of blood T cell repertoires in COVID-19. Turning to the study itself: Italy, Spain and the United States were the sources of the convalescent and acute COVID-19 samples. Sample material is recorded as cDNA or gDNA derived from T cells, B-cell-depleted T cells, or PBMCs.

This CDR3 has 13 amino acids. The V and J ends lost 11 bases and 0 bases respectively, with 10 bases between them. Germline V lookup: CDR1 MNHEY, CDR2 SVGAGI. Per the original methods: For nucleated cells, counts were estimated from reference gene primer amplification. This table comes from immunoSEQ multiplex PCR, and its TCRdb copy is limited to in-frame clones, with some not included. That table is the source of V, J and clone size, and D and trimming were worked out from the DNA. This sample has some 120,000 clones; 85% occur once, and the top ten carry about a quarter. The chain couples TRBV6-5 to TRBJ2-2; D unresolved. This TCR was sampled from a woman older than 75 with acute or convalescent COVID-19. Sequenced: peripheral blood. CDR3 nucleotide sequence: TGTGCCGGCATGGGCGCGAACACCGGGGAGCTGTTTTTT. This codes for CAGMGANTGELFF.